One sample yielded the 25 T cell receptor beta chains listed below, sequenced in a study of blood T cell repertoires in COVID-19. The data were produced by immunoSEQ multiplex PCR, yet TCRdb's version contains in-frame clones alone and is incomplete. The sample carries 95,000 to 120,000 clones, 75% to 90% recorded once. Sequencing input: peripheral blood. Receptors originate from a human donor in a cohort sampled during active COVID-19.

The CDR3 protein is CASSGQLLGYTF. The CDR3 DNA sequence: TGTGCCAGCTCAGGACAGCTTCTGGGCTACACCTTC. The J gene is TRBJ1-2, the V gene TRBV18, with D possibly TRBD1 on 6 matching bases. V lost 5 bases and J 8 bases, leaving 12 bases between the germline ends. This CDR3 has 12 amino acids. Looked up from germline, CDR1 is KGHSH and CDR2 is LQKENI.

This clone occurred a few times. This chain connects TRBV20-1 to TRBJ1-4; TRBD1 aligns across 7 bases. The germline CDR1 and CDR2 sequences are DFQATT and SNEGSKA (reference sequence). The CDR3 extends over 12 amino acids. J lost 11 bases, V lost 3 bases, and 6 bases had no gene match. The chain's CDR3 is CSASGGTEKLFF. As DNA, the CDR3 is TGCAGTGCTAGTGGGGGGACAGAGAAACTGTTTTTT.

The V gene is TRBV2, the J gene TRBJ1-6; 9 bases agree with TRBD1. This CDR3 contains 15 residues. The V and J ends lost 6 bases and 7 bases, in that order; junction bases with no gene match: 7. Germline lookup yields CDR1 SNHLY and CDR2 FYNNEI. CDR3 residues: CASSPDRGDNSPLHF. DNA of the CDR3: TGTGCCAGCAGCCCGGACAGGGGAGACAATTCACCCCTCCACTTT.

The chain is built from TRBV5-6 and TRBJ2-1, with a weak D call TRBD2 (5 bases). V was clipped by 0 bases and J by 8 bases, with 12 bases between them. The CDR3 is 14 residues long. Per germline, CDR1 SGHDT and CDR2 YYEEEE. The CDR3 DNA sequence: TGTGCCAGCAGCTTGGTAGCGCCAGGCTATGAGCAGTTCTTC. Residues: CASSLVAPGYEQFF.

The chain links TRBV3-1 (or the pseudogene TRBV3-2) to TRBJ2-2, with D perhaps TRBD1 (5 bases). The CDR3 runs 15 residues. Looked up from germline, CDR1 is LGHDT and CDR2 is YNNKEL (reference sequence). Trimming cost V 4 bases and J 1 base, with 10 bases left between them. The CDR3 nucleotides are TGTGCCAGCAGCCTCCGACAGCTGAACACCGGGGAGCTGTTTTTT. Translating gives CASSLRQLNTGELFF.

The chain uses TRBV9 and TRBJ2-5, with 9 bases that match TRBD2. The CDR3 consists of 15 residues. Per the germline V gene, CDR1 is SGDLS and CDR2 is YYNGEE. Trimming at V came to 4 bases and at J to 1 base, leaving 5 bases not matched to a gene. CDR3 region: CASSPGTSLQETQYF. The DNA of the CDR3 is TGTGCCAGCAGCCCCGGGACTAGCCTCCAAGAGACCCAGTACTTC. Using reference TRBV9 and TRBJ2-5 for the parts outside the CDR3, the full variable domain is DSGVTQTPKHLITATGQRVTLRCSPRSGDLSVYWYQQSLDQGLQFLIQYYNGEERAKGNILERFSAQQFPDLHSELNLSSLELGDSALYFCASSPGTSLQETQYFGPGTRLLVL.

This CDR3 is CASSPFRGGTSGADTQYF. DNA for the CDR3: TGCGCCAGCAGCCCCTTCCGGGGGGGGACTAGCGGGGCAGATACGCAGTATTTT. V gene TRBV4-1 combines with J gene TRBJ2-3, with 13 bases identical to TRBD2. Per germline, CDR1 MGHRA and CDR2 YSYEKL. The CDR3 extends over 18 amino acids. V shed 4 bases and J 4 bases; nucleotides not matched to a gene: 11.

The V gene is TRBV12-3 or TRBV12-4, the J gene TRBJ2-1; D might be TRBD2 (6 bases). The germline V and J ends were trimmed by 8 bases and 12 bases, with 20 bases remaining between them. The CDR3 runs 13 residues. The CDR3 sequence is CASRGTLSDTQFF. CDR3 in DNA: TGTGCCAGCCGCGGGACTCTCTCCGATACGCAGTTCTTC.

This chain joins TRBV9 and TRBJ1-1; the D gene is possibly TRBD1 (5 bases). The V and J ends lost 5 bases and 5 bases respectively, with 16 bases between them. Per germline, CDR1 SGDLS and CDR2 YYNGEE. The CDR3 loop spans 14 amino acids. CDR3 amino acids: CASSPSGVRTEAFF. The CDR3 nucleotides are TGTGCCAGCAGTCCTTCGGGGGTTAGGACTGAAGCTTTCTTT.

The chain combines TRBV7-2 with TRBJ1-2, with 12 bases that match TRBD1. The CDR3 runs to 17 residues. Trimming took 5 bases from V and 6 from J; bases not matched to a gene: 13. Germline lookup yields CDR1 SGHTA and CDR2 FQGNSA. The CDR3 DNA reads as TGTGCCAGCAGCCCAAGGGCGACGGGACAGGGGGCGGATGGCTACACCTTC. Encoded protein: CASSPRATGQGADGYTF.

The chain is built from TRBV19 and TRBJ1-2; D not resolved. This CDR3 has 13 amino acids. Germline assignment: CDR1 LNHDA and CDR2 SQIVND (reference sequence). Trimming pared 2 bases from V and 5 bases from J, leaving 9 bases between. The CDR3 nucleotides are TGTGCCAGTAGTATATCGGGAAAGTATGGCTACACCTTC. Translation: CASSISGKYGYTF.

This clone came up once. The rearrangement links TRBV5-1 to TRBJ1-2; 8 bases are a match to TRBD1. The V gene end was trimmed by 7 bases and the J gene end by 7 bases; junction bases not matched to a gene: 9. This CDR3 spans 13 amino acids. Germline lookup yields CDR1 SGHRS and CDR2 YFSETQ. The CDR3 coding sequence is TGCGCCAGCGCACCTGGACAGGGTAGTGGCTACACCTTC. Amino acids: CASAPGQGSGYTF.

J is TRBJ2-1 and V is TRBV3-1 (or the pseudogene TRBV3-2), with 8 bases lining up with TRBD1. The CDR3 has 16 amino acids. V trimming: 1 base; J trimming: 5 bases; junction bases outside the gene matches: 7. The germline V gene has CDR1 LGHDT and CDR2 YNNKEL (reference sequence). The CDR3 loop is CASSQGTGGFDNEQFF. CDR3 nucleotide sequence: TGTGCCAGCAGCCAAGGTACAGGGGGGTTTGACAATGAGCAGTTCTTC.

The gene calls are TRBV28 and TRBJ2-7; 7 positions match TRBD1. CDR1 is MDHEN, CDR2 SYDVKM, per germline. The CDR3 totals 15 residues. The V gene end was trimmed by 6 bases and the J gene end by 3 bases; junction bases not matched to a gene: 11. DNA of the CDR3: TGTGCCAGCAGGGAAAGGGGGCAAGGTAGCTACGAGCAGTACTTC. Encoded protein: CASRERGQGSYEQYF.

The gene calls are TRBV9 and TRBJ1-1; TRBD1 matches at 7 bases. CDR1 is SGDLS and CDR2 is YYNGEE in the germline V gene. The CDR3 sequence is 15 residues long. Trimming at V came to 3 bases and at J to 0 bases, leaving 5 bases not matched to a gene. The CDR3 DNA is TGTGCCAGCAGCGCGGGACAGACTATGAACACTGAAGCTTTCTTT. It is translated as CASSAGQTMNTEAFF.

The gene calls are TRBV5-5 and TRBJ2-7; perhaps TRBD1 as D (6 bases). The CDR3 has 15 amino acids. The V gene lost 4 bases and the J gene lost 0 bases, with 14 bases spanning the gap. Looked up from germline, CDR1 is SGHKS and CDR2 is YYEKEE (reference sequence). The CDR3 is CASSRPQGYSYEQYF. CDR3 nucleotides: TGTGCCAGCAGCCGACCACAGGGATACTCCTACGAGCAGTACTTC.

The chain combines TRBV7-9 with TRBJ2-7; possibly TRBD1 for D (6 bases). Germline V CDR1 and CDR2: SEHNR, FQNEAQ (reference sequence). Trimming shortened V by 4 bases and J by 2 bases, and 12 bases separated the two germline ends. The CDR3 is 14 residues long. CDR3 nucleotide sequence: TGTGCCAGCAGCTCCCCCGGACAGACCTACGAGCAGTACTTC. Protein: CASSSPGQTYEQYF.

The CDR3 DNA sequence: TGTGCCAGCTCACCAAAGCGGGGGGATTACAATGAGCAGTTCTTC. As protein: CASSPKRGDYNEQFF. The chain is built from TRBV18 and TRBJ2-1; TRBD2 agrees at 9 bases. The junction had 3 bases not matched to a gene; V was cut back by 2 bases and J by 4 bases. The CDR3 extends over 15 amino acids. Per the germline V gene, CDR1 is KGHSH and CDR2 is LQKENI. Together with reference TRBV18 and TRBJ2-1, the CDR3 gives the full variable domain: NAGVMQNPRHLVRRRGQEARLRCSPMKGHSHVYWYRQLPEEGLKFMVYLQKENIIDESGMPKERFSAEFPKEGPSILRIQQVVRGDSAAYFCASSPKRGDYNEQFFGPGTRLTVL.

The chain is built from TRBV6-6 and TRBJ2-7; D is undetermined. Germline CDR1 is MNHNY and CDR2 is SVGAGI (reference sequence). This CDR3 contains 12 residues. V was shortened by 2 bases and J by 4 bases, with 6 bases between the two germline ends. In DNA, the CDR3 is TGTGCCAGCAGTTACGGAGAATACGAGCAGTACTTC. This encodes CASSYGEYEQYF.

V is TRBV20-1 and J is TRBJ2-7, with a tentative D call TRBD2 (5 bases). The CDR3 has 15 residues. The germline V gene has CDR1 DFQATT and CDR2 SNEGSKA (reference sequence). V gave up 3 bases and J gave up 4 bases, with 19 bases separating them. The CDR3 loop reads CSASPPQRVSYEQYF. The CDR3, as DNA: TGCAGTGCTAGTCCTCCACAGAGGGTCTCGTACGAGCAGTACTTC.

This clone appeared once. The genes are TRBV28 and TRBJ1-6, with TRBD1 as a possible D gene (6 bases). Germline values: CDR1 MDHEN, CDR2 SYDVKM. The CDR3 is 16 residues long. Between the trimmed V and J ends, which lost 5 bases and 7 bases, there was a span of 18 bases. CDR3 amino acids: CASSPPGGAGNSPLHF. Written as DNA, the CDR3 is TGTGCCAGCAGTCCCCCGGGGGGGGCCGGGAATTCACCCCTCCACTTT.

The V gene is TRBV5-4, the J gene TRBJ2-1; the match to TRBD2 covers 10 bases. Germline CDR1 reads SGHNT; CDR2 reads YYREEE (reference sequence). V shed 3 bases and J 4 bases; nucleotides not matched to a gene: 7. This CDR3 contains 16 residues. CDR3 in amino acids: CASSSRTSGGYNEQFF. In DNA form, the CDR3 reads TGTGCCAGCAGCTCGCGGACTAGCGGCGGGTACAATGAGCAGTTCTTC.

This clone occurred once. The chain recombines TRBV5-1 with TRBJ1-3; 7 bases map to TRBD1. Looked up from germline, CDR1 is SGHRS and CDR2 is YFSETQ. J lost 4 bases, V lost 7 bases, and 23 bases had no gene match. This CDR3 comprises 19 residues. The DNA for the CDR3 is TGCGCCAGCCGCCCTTGGCGGACGGCCCGTAGGGGGCCCGGAAACACCATATATTTT. Translation: CASRPWRTARRGPGNTIYF.

The V call is TRBV7-3, the J call TRBJ2-7; 8 positions match TRBD1. CDR3 length: 16 residues. Germline V gene data show CDR1 as SGHTA and CDR2 as FQGTGA. The V gene end was trimmed by 5 bases and the J gene end by 2 bases; junction bases not matched to a gene: 11. The CDR3 region is CASSPGGGQGAYEQYF. The CDR3 DNA reads TGTGCCAGCAGCCCAGGGGGTGGACAGGGAGCCTACGAGCAGTACTTC.

This clone has only one observation. The chain uses TRBV7-2 and TRBJ2-3; 7 bases align to TRBD1. The CDR3 has 14 residues. The ends lost 5 bases at V and 3 bases at J; junction bases unmatched: 5. CDR1 and CDR2 from the germline V gene are SGHTA and FQGNSA. The CDR3 nucleotides are TGTGCCAGCAGCCAAGACAGGGCGACAGATACGCAGTATTTT. Protein: CASSQDRATDTQYF.